The rows below give T cell receptor beta chains drawn from one sample of a study of shared clonotypes between healthy human individuals. Assay: immunoSEQ multiplex PCR; the TCRdb copy retains only in-frame clones and omits some. The sample yields 2,500,000 or so clones, roughly 93% seen once. The specimen sequenced was naive CD4+ T cells from PBMCs. The source is a man between 18 and 35 years old in good health. Some clones in this sample may be carry-over from other donors' samples. Both conserved end residues are part of each CDR3. D genes are given only for firm matches. Clone size is not always given. Where it is, it says once, few, many or a class for expanded clones.

j_gene,v_gene,d_gene,abundance,CDR3nt,CDR3aa
TRBJ2-7,TRBV5-1,NA,NA,TGCGCCAGCAGCTTGGCCCACGACTCCTCCGAGCAGTACTTC,CASSLAHDSSEQYF
TRBJ1-5,TRBV28,NA,NA,TGTGCCAGCAGAGGGGGATTAGTGAGCCCCCAGCATTTT,CASRGGLVSPQHF
TRBJ2-1,TRBV10-3,TRBD2,NA,TGTGCCATCAACCCCGGGACTAGCAGCCACAATGAGCAGTTCTTC,CAINPGTSSHNEQFF
TRBJ2-7,TRBV6-1,NA,NA,TGTGCCAGCAGTGAAGGTTTAGGCAGTTCCTACGAGCAGTACTTC,CASSEGLGSSYEQYF
TRBJ2-3,TRBV6-5,TRBD1,NA,TGTGCCAGCAGCCAGGACAGGGGCACAGATACGCAGTATTTT,CASSQDRGTDTQYF
TRBJ2-1,TRBV7-2,TRBD2,NA,TGTGCCAGCAGCTTAGAACTAGCGCCGAGCTCCTACAATGAGCAGTTCTTC,CASSLELAPSSYNEQFF
TRBJ1-2,TRBV2,NA,NA,TGTGCCAGCAGGGAACTCCTTGACGGCTACACCTTC,CASRELLDGYTF
TRBJ2-3,TRBV7-9,TRBD2,NA,TGTGCCAGCAGCTCCCCGGTGGGACTACCGGACGTTGGGACAGATACGCAGTATTTT,CASSSPVGLPDVGTDTQYF
TRBJ2-6,TRBV5-1,NA,NA,TGCGCCAGCAGCCCGAGCTCTGGGGCCAACGTCCTGACTTTC,CASSPSSGANVLTF
TRBJ2-7,TRBV4-3,TRBD1,NA,TGCGCCAGCAGCCAGCGAGGGACAGGGGCGGGGGAGCAGTACTTC,CASSQRGTGAGEQYF
TRBJ2-7,TRBV2,TRBD1,NA,TGTGCCAGCAGTAGACAGGGGGCCTCCTACGAGCAGTACTTC,CASSRQGASYEQYF
TRBJ1-2,TRBV4-1,NA,few,TGCGCCAGCAGCCAAGGTCCGAGGGATCTAGGCGGCTACACCTTC,CASSQGPRDLGGYTF
TRBJ2-5,TRBV5-1,NA,NA,TGCGCCAGCAGCTTGGGGTACGCTAACCAAGAGACCCAGTACTTC,CASSLGYANQETQYF
TRBJ2-7,TRBV28,TRBD1,NA,TGTGCCAGCAGTTTATCAGGGGGACGACGCCCGTACGAGCAGTACTTC,CASSLSGGRRPYEQYF
TRBJ1-1,TRBV7-8,NA,NA,TGTGCCAGCAGCTTAGGTGGCAACTGGGCCATGAACACTGAAGCTTTCTTT,CASSLGGNWAMNTEAFF
TRBJ2-7,TRBV27,NA,NA,TGTGCCAGCAGTTTATTTGGAGGGGCGTCTCCGTACGAGCAGTACTTC,CASSLFGGASPYEQYF
TRBJ1-3,TRBV2,NA,NA,TGTGCCAGCAGTGAGGAAGCACCTAGGACTGGAAACACCATATATTTT,CASSEEAPRTGNTIYF
TRBJ2-7,TRBV18,TRBD1,NA,TGTGCCAGCTCACCAACAGGGGGTCTCTCCTACGAGCAGTACTTC,CASSPTGGLSYEQYF
TRBJ1-3,TRBV2,NA,once,TGTGCCAGCAGCCTGGGACCAGGAAACACCATATATTTT,CASSLGPGNTIYF
TRBJ1-5,TRBV2,NA,few,TGTGCCAGCAGTGAAGAAGCAACGACCCAGCATTTT,CASSEEATTQHF
TRBJ2-7,TRBV6-5,NA,NA,TGTGCCAGCAGAGGGGACGGGCAAGTCTACGAGCAGTACTTC,CASRGDGQVYEQYF
TRBJ2-3,TRBV6-1,NA,NA,TGTGCCAGCAGTGAAGGCTTCCGGAATACGCAGTATTTT,CASSEGFRNTQYF
TRBJ2-4,TRBV2,NA,once,TGTGCCAGCACGCAGGGTGGGAACATTCAGTACTTC,CASTQGGNIQYF
TRBJ1-2,TRBV19,TRBD1,NA,TGTGCCAGTAGTACCGGGACAGGGTTTCCCTATGGCTACACCTTC,CASSTGTGFPYGYTF
TRBJ1-2,TRBV2,NA,NA,TGTGCCAGCAGCGAAAGCGGGACACCTATTGCGGGCTACACCTTC,CASSESGTPIAGYTF
TRBJ1-2,TRBV7-9,NA,once,TGTGCCAGCAGCTATGACGGCTATGGCTACACCTTC,CASSYDGYGYTF
TRBJ2-7,TRBV29-1,NA,NA,TGCAGCGTTAGCCGACAGAGTAGAGAGCAGTACTTC,CSVSRQSREQYF
TRBJ1-1,TRBV9,NA,NA,TGTGCCAGCAGCGTAGATCCCCGGGGTGAAGCTTTCTTT,CASSVDPRGEAFF
TRBJ1-2,TRBV7-2,NA,NA,TGTGCCAGCAGCTTAGTTGGGGGCAGGGGCTACACCTTC,CASSLVGGRGYTF
TRBJ2-1,TRBV29-1,TRBD2,once,TGCAGCGTAGCCGGGACTAGCGGGACCAGCTCCTACAATGAGCAGTTCTTC,CSVAGTSGTSSYNEQFF
TRBJ1-2,TRBV18,TRBD1,NA,TGTGCCAGCTCACCAGTTGCGGGACAGAGTTACTATGGCTACACCTTC,CASSPVAGQSYYGYTF
TRBJ2-7,TRBV28,TRBD1,NA,TGTGCCAGCAGTTCCCCGACGACAGGGAAGGCATCCTACGAGCAGTACTTC,CASSSPTTGKASYEQYF
TRBJ2-7,TRBV11-1,TRBD2,NA,TGTGCCAGCAGCCATACGGGGAGCGGGAGGACCCACGAGCAGTACTTC,CASSHTGSGRTHEQYF
TRBJ2-1,TRBV11-3,NA,NA,TGTGCCAGCAGCACCTCACTGGGGGGCGGTAACAATGAGCAGTTCTTC,CASSTSLGGGNNEQFF
TRBJ1-1,TRBV30,TRBD1,few,TGTGCCTGGAGTGTACAGGGGGCGCCTGAAGCTTTCTTT,CAWSVQGAPEAFF
TRBJ1-4,TRBV28,NA,NA,TGTGCCAGCAGTTTCGGCGGTAATGAAAAACTGTTTTTT,CASSFGGNEKLFF
TRBJ2-7,TRBV19,TRBD1,NA,TGTGCCAGTAGTATTGCCAGGGGGTACGAGCAGTACTTC,CASSIARGYEQYF
TRBJ2-7,TRBV27,NA,NA,TGTGCCAGCAGTGTCCCTCAGGGAAGGAAAGGAAGTAGCTACGAGCAGTACTTC,CASSVPQGRKGSSYEQYF
TRBJ2-5,TRBV20-1,NA,NA,TGCAGTGCTAGATGGGAGACCCAGTACTTC,CSARWETQYF
TRBJ1-4,TRBV7-9,NA,NA,TGTGCCAGCAGCTCACTGAGCCACGGACTGGAGGGGGAAAAACTGTTTTTT,CASSSLSHGLEGEKLFF
TRBJ1-5,TRBV9,NA,NA,TGTGCCAGCAGCGTAGGCGGGGCGGAGAATCAGCCCCAGCATTTT,CASSVGGAENQPQHF
TRBJ2-5,TRBV5-1,NA,few,TGCGCCAGCAGCTTGGGGACAGAAGAGACCCAGTACTTC,CASSLGTEETQYF
TRBJ2-1,TRBV28,NA,NA,TGTGCCAGCAGTTTTAGCGTCTCCTACAATGAGCAGTTCTTC,CASSFSVSYNEQFF
TRBJ2-1,TRBV15,TRBD2,NA,TGTGCCACCAGCAGAGGGACGGGAGGATCCTACAATGAGCAGTTCTTC,CATSRGTGGSYNEQFF
TRBJ1-4,TRBV6-5,NA,NA,TGTGCCAGCTGCAGGCTTAATGAAAAACTGTTTTTT,CASCRLNEKLFF
TRBJ2-5,TRBV2,NA,NA,TGTGCCAGCAGTCTCCAAGGAACCCAGTACTTC,CASSLQGTQYF
TRBJ1-2,TRBV5-8,NA,NA,TGTGCCAGCAGCCCGGGGGCAGCGGCCCACTATGGCTACACCTTC,CASSPGAAAHYGYTF
TRBJ2-7,TRBV2,TRBD2,NA,TGTGCCAGCAGTGGTCGACTAGCGGGAATCTACGAGCAGTACTTC,CASSGRLAGIYEQYF
TRBJ2-1,TRBV7-3,TRBD2,NA,TGTGCCAGCAGCTACCTGGCTAGCGGATCCGGTGAGCAGTTCTTC,CASSYLASGSGEQFF